These T cell receptor beta chains were read from a single sample in a study of blood T cell repertoires in COVID-19. Measured with immunoSEQ multiplex PCR; TCRdb has only the in-frame clones, and not every one. The sample lists 190,000 or so clones, 94% occurring once. The sample comprised peripheral blood. The receptor source for this set is a man aged 25-45 years with COVID-19, enrolled during active disease. Each CDR3 is given with its conserved first and last residue. D genes are given only for firm matches. Clone size appears in some rows only: once, few, many, or a class for an expanded clone.

clone_size,j_call,d_call,v_call,cdr3_aa,cdr3_nt
.,TRBJ2-5,.,TRBV24-1,CATSDSADTQYF,TGTGCCACCAGTGATTCGGCGGATACCCAGTACTTC
.,TRBJ2-4,.,TRBV24-1,CATSDAGGSIQYF,TGTGCCACCAGTGATGCAGGGGGGAGCATTCAGTACTTC
.,TRBJ1-2,.,TRBV19,CASSSPVRSYGYTF,TGTGCCAGTAGTAGCCCCGTACGGTCATATGGCTACACCTTC
.,TRBJ1-6,TRBD1,TRBV10-2,CASSQDRGPSKTPLHF,TGCGCCAGCAGCCAGGACAGGGGGCCATCGAAGACACCCCTCCACTTT
.,TRBJ1-1,TRBD1,TRBV4-1,CASTRKGQGTFEAFF,TGCGCCAGCACCCGAAAAGGACAGGGGACCTTTGAAGCTTTCTTT
.,TRBJ2-1,.,TRBV29-1,CSVARASSYNEQFF,TGCAGCGTTGCCAGGGCCAGCTCCTACAATGAGCAGTTCTTC
.,TRBJ1-4,.,TRBV5-4,CASSPQGTNEKLFF,TGTGCCAGCAGCCCACAGGGTACTAATGAAAAACTGTTTTTT
.,TRBJ1-2,TRBD1,TRBV6-2/TRBV6-3,CASSYSGTGRFDYGYTF,TGTGCCAGCAGTTACTCGGGGACAGGGAGATTTGACTATGGCTACACCTTC
.,TRBJ2-3,TRBD2,TRBV5-5,CASSLGEGRTDTQYF,TGTGCCAGCAGCTTGGGGGAGGGGAGAACAGATACGCAGTATTTT
.,TRBJ2-5,TRBD2,TRBV6-6,CASSYDTSGGETQYF,TGTGCCAGCAGTTACGATACTAGCGGGGGAGAGACCCAGTACTTC
.,TRBJ1-2,.,TRBV5-4,CASRGHGTTYGYTF,TGTGCCAGCAGGGGTCACGGGACAACATATGGCTACACCTTC
once,TRBJ2-3,TRBD2,TRBV5-6,CASSLDARGRGDTQYF,TGTGCCAGCAGCTTGGATGCGCGGGGGAGGGGAGATACGCAGTATTTT
.,TRBJ1-2,.,TRBV24-1,CATSDRQGDRGYTF,TGTGCCACCAGTGACAGGCAGGGCGATCGGGGCTACACCTTC
.,TRBJ2-3,TRBD2,TRBV2,CASSEWKLAGGPYSTDTQYF,TGTGCCAGCAGTGAATGGAAACTAGCGGGGGGCCCTTATAGCACAGATACGCAGTATTTT
.,TRBJ1-3,.,TRBV7-9,CASSLVGTTGNTIYF,TGTGCCAGCAGCTTAGTGGGGACAACTGGAAACACCATATATTTT
.,TRBJ2-6,TRBD1,TRBV14,CASSRKKRQGRRPKNSGANVLTF,TGTGCCAGCAGCCGAAAAAAAAGACAGGGAAGGAGACCTAAAAACTCTGGGGCCAACGTCCTGACTTTC
.,TRBJ1-2,.,TRBV5-6,CASSLDRSYGYTF,TGTGCCAGCAGCTTGGATAGGAGTTATGGCTACACCTTC
.,TRBJ2-3,.,TRBV24-1,CATSAGGTDTQYF,TGTGCCACCAGTGCCGGGGGCACAGATACGCAGTATTTT
.,TRBJ1-5,TRBD1,TRBV10-2,CASSDRTGHSNQPQHF,TGCGCCAGCAGTGACCGGACAGGCCATAGCAATCAGCCCCAGCATTTT
.,TRBJ1-2,.,TRBV6-5,CASIPLVSGNYGYTF,TGTGCCAGCATCCCCCTAGTATCTGGGAACTATGGCTACACCTTC
.,TRBJ2-7,.,TRBV29-1,CSVEFREETYEQYF,TGCAGCGTTGAATTCAGGGAAGAGACCTACGAGCAGTACTTC
.,TRBJ2-1,TRBD2,TRBV7-3,CASSHRGDYNEQFF,TGTGCCAGCAGCCATCGGGGGGACTACAATGAGCAGTTCTTC
.,TRBJ1-6,TRBD1,TRBV19,CASEDREESPLHF,TGTGCCAGTGAGGACAGGGAGGAATCACCCCTCCACTTT
.,TRBJ2-7,TRBD1,TRBV5-1,CASSRGQGYDEQYF,TGCGCCAGCAGCCGGGGACAGGGTTACGACGAGCAGTACTTC
.,TRBJ2-3,TRBD2,TRBV5-1,CASSLGAGGRAGTDTQYF,TGCGCCAGCAGCTTGGGAGCGGGGGGGCGCGCGGGCACAGATACGCAGTATTTT
.,TRBJ1-5,.,TRBV24-1,CATSDLYSNQPQHF,TGTGCCACCAGTGATCTCTATAGCAATCAGCCCCAGCATTTT
.,TRBJ1-1,.,TRBV5-4,CASSLRQNTEAFF,TGTGCCAGCAGCCTTAGACAGAACACTGAAGCTTTCTTT
.,TRBJ1-2,TRBD1,TRBV4-2,CASSQRTDRGAYGYTF,TGTGCCAGCAGCCAAAGAACCGACAGGGGAGCCTATGGCTACACCTTC
.,TRBJ1-3,.,TRBV2,CASRRTARDSGNTIYF,TGTGCCAGCAGAAGGACGGCCAGGGACTCTGGAAACACCATATATTTT
few,TRBJ1-1,.,TRBV19,CASSDSGGLNTEAFF,TGTGCCAGTAGTGACTCCGGGGGTCTGAACACTGAAGCTTTCTTT
.,TRBJ1-3,.,TRBV10-3,CAISDYSNGNTIYF,TGTGCCATCAGTGATTACAGCAATGGAAACACCATATATTTT
.,TRBJ2-1,.,TRBV20-1,CSANDRGGHLNEQFF,TGCAGTGCTAATGATAGGGGGGGGCATCTCAATGAGCAGTTCTTC
.,TRBJ2-3,TRBD2,TRBV9,CASSAPKTAGGSTDTQYF,TGTGCCAGCAGCGCCCCGAAAACAGCGGGGGGTAGCACAGATACGCAGTATTTT
once,TRBJ2-5,.,TRBV5-1,CASSLGGDGETQYF,TGCGCCAGCAGCTTGGGCGGGGACGGGGAGACCCAGTACTTC
.,TRBJ1-2,.,TRBV3-1/TRBV3-2,CASSQNLVVLPDYGYTF,TGTGCCAGCAGCCAAAATCTCGTCGTCCTTCCGGACTATGGCTACACCTTC
once,TRBJ2-1,.,TRBV16,CASSQSVGSSYNEQFF,TGTGCCAGCAGCCAATCGGTAGGGAGCTCCTACAATGAGCAGTTCTTC
.,TRBJ1-1,TRBD1,TRBV30,CAWGTGNTEAFF,TGTGCCTGGGGGACAGGGAACACTGAAGCTTTCTTT
.,TRBJ1-2,TRBD1,TRBV5-4,CASSAPGTGYGYTF,TGTGCCAGCAGCGCGCCCGGGACAGGCTATGGCTACACCTTC
once,TRBJ1-1,TRBD1,TRBV5-1,CASSRGQGNTEAFF,TGCGCCAGCAGCAGGGGACAGGGAAACACTGAAGCTTTCTTT
.,TRBJ1-2,TRBD1,TRBV19,CASKVGQGAQGYTF,TGTGCCAGTAAGGTTGGGCAGGGGGCGCAGGGCTACACCTTC
.,TRBJ2-2,TRBD2,TRBV5-1,CASSSSGLAPGELFF,TGCGCCAGCAGCTCGTCGGGACTAGCGCCCGGGGAGCTGTTTTTT
.,TRBJ2-5,TRBD2,TRBV5-1,CASSLASGGAGETQYF,TGCGCCAGCAGCTTGGCTAGCGGGGGGGCCGGAGAGACCCAGTACTTC
.,TRBJ1-3,.,TRBV6-5,CASILDTSSGNTIYF,TGTGCCAGCATTCTGGACACGAGCTCTGGAAACACCATATATTTT
.,TRBJ2-5,.,TRBV27,CASSLSARVFDYPYQETQYF,TGTGCCAGCAGTTTGTCGGCGCGGGTTTTTGACTACCCGTACCAAGAGACCCAGTACTTC
.,TRBJ1-2,.,TRBV19,CASSSRDISNYGYTF,TGTGCCAGTAGTAGCCGGGACATTTCTAACTATGGCTACACCTTC
.,TRBJ2-4,TRBD2,TRBV11-3,CASSLSSGVSKNIQYF,TGTGCCAGCAGCTTATCGAGCGGGGTTAGCAAAAACATTCAGTACTTC
.,TRBJ2-7,TRBD1,TRBV10-1,CASSDTGTGTYEQYF,TGCGCCAGCAGTGACACCGGGACAGGCACATACGAGCAGTACTTC
.,TRBJ1-5,.,TRBV30,CAWAGSLNQPQHF,TGTGCCTGGGCCGGGTCCCTCAATCAGCCCCAGCATTTT
.,TRBJ2-7,.,TRBV27,CASRFPGGYVEYF,TGTGCCAGCAGATTCCCTGGGGGGTATGTAGAGTACTTC
.,TRBJ2-1,.,TRBV29-1,CSVGQTTNNEQFF,TGCAGCGTTGGCCAGACTACCAACAATGAGCAGTTCTTC
.,TRBJ2-7,TRBD1,TRBV10-3,CAIRPTGTGPYEQYF,TGTGCCATCCGACCGACCGGGACAGGCCCATACGAGCAGTACTTC